This T cell receptor beta chain was sequenced during a study of OX40 agonist ivuxolimab in advanced cancers. Study results and limitations: Nonresponders, in some cases, also had low normalized T-cell clonal expansion.

The repertoire was sequenced with immunoSEQ multiplex PCR; TCRdb's copy has only in-frame clones and lacks some. Here the sample spans fewer than 80,000 clones, about 86% being singletons. A remark on this clone: No antigen is known for it.

The sequence came from an adult with an advanced solid tumor such as melanoma, head and neck, liver or kidney cancer. Sequences were derived from CD4+ or CD8+ T cells sorted from blood, sampled in a trial of the OX40 agonist ivuxolimab.

The CDR3 region is CASSLSGPSDNSPLHF. The CDR3 bases are TGCGCCAGCAGCTTGAGCGGACCGAGCGATAATTCACCCCTCCACTTT. The chain recombines TRBV5-1 with TRBJ1-6; D gene unclear. The CDR3 loop spans 16 amino acids. V lost 1 base to trimming and J lost 5 bases, with 13 bases between them. The V gene's germline CDR1 is SGHRS and CDR2 YFSETQ.